This record concerns one T cell receptor beta chain sequence. As yet, its antigen is unknown. At one of its ends the junction is not consistent with the germline gene, which may arise from a read error. The CDR3 is 11 residues long. Germline V gives CDR1 SGHRS, CDR2 YFSETQ. This sample is drawn from a study of blood T cells in healthy people across ages. Then a second PCR, running roughly 7 to 12 cycles, was carried out with a sample-barcoded 5' primer and a J-beta primer mix. TCRdb re-called the 5' RACE reads with MiXCR, one entry per CDR3 protein. The sample carries roughly 730,000 distinct CDR3 sequences, around 50% recorded once. Peripheral blood samples of roughly 9.8 milliliters were drawn from each donor. General study points: Unsorted PBMCs blocked a conclusive comparison of naive and antigen-experienced cells. Among T cells, TCR beta diversity per million cells dropped roughly linearly as age rose. When set beside aged donors, long-lived donors presented more naive CD4+ cells and higher diversity.

The origin of this receptor is a man aged 40-55 years in good health. The sequenced material came from blood. The J gene is TRBJ2-7, the V gene TRBV5-1; D uncertain. The CDR3 spells CASSNSYGQYF. Written as DNA, the CDR3 is TGCGCCAGCAGCAACTCCTACGGGCAGTACTTC.